This T cell receptor beta chain emerged from a study of blood T cell repertoires in COVID-19. Overall study: Collection of acute and convalescent COVID-19 samples took place in the United States, Italy and Spain. In each case, the material was cDNA or gDNA derived from T cells, B-cell-depleted T cells, or PBMCs.

In the original workflow: Cell counts per sample came from amplifying reference gene primers. The repertoire was sequenced with immunoSEQ multiplex PCR; TCRdb's copy has only in-frame clones and lacks some. V and J calls plus clone size are reproduced from that table; the DNA served to infer D and trimming. This sample has around 87,000 clones, with 80% to 90% found just once. V lost 0 bases and J lost 4, with 13 bases in between. CDR3 size: 15 residues. Germline loops: CDR1 MNHNS, CDR2 SASEGT. Sequencing input: peripheral blood. This receptor was taken from a man in his fifties or sixties with acute or convalescent COVID-19. The V call is TRBV6-1, the J call TRBJ2-7, with D possibly matching TRBD2 (6 bases). The CDR3 bases are TGTGCCAGCAGTGAAGCACTAGGGAGGAGGTACGAGCAGTACTTC. This codes for CASSEALGRRYEQYF.